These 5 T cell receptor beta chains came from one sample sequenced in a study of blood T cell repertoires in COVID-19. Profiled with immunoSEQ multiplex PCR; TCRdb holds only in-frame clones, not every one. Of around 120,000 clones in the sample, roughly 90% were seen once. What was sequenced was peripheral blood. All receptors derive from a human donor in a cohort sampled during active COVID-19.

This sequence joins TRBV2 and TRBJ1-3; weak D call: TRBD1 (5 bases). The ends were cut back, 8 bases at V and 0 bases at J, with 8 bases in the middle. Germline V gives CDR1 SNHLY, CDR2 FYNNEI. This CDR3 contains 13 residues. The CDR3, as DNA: TGTGCCAGCCGACAGCTCTCTGGAAACACCATATATTTT. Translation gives CASRQLSGNTIYF.

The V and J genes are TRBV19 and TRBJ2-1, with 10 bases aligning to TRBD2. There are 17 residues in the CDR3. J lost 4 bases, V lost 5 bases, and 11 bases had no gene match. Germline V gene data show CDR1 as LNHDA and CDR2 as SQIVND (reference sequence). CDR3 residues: CASSFTLIAGGYNEQFF. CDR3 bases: TGTGCCAGTAGTTTCACCCTTATAGCGGGGGGATACAATGAGCAGTTCTTC.

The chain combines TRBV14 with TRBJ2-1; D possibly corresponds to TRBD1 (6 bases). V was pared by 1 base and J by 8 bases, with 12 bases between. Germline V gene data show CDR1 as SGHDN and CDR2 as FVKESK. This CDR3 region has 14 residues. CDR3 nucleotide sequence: TGTGCCAGCAGCCAAGGGTACAGGGTCCATGAGCAGTTCTTC. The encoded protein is CASSQGYRVHEQFF. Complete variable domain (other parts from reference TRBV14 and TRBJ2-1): EAGVTQFPSHSVIEKGQTVTLRCDPISGHDNLYWYRRVMGKEIKFLLHFVKESKQDESGMPNNRFLAERTGGTYSTLKVQPAELEDSGVYFCASSQGYRVHEQFFGPGTRLTVL.

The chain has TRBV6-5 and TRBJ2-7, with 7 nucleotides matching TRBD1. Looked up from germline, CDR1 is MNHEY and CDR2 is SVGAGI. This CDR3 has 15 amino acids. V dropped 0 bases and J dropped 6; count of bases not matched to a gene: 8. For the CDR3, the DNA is TGTGCCAGCAGTTACTCCGGGACAGCCGGCTCCGAGCAGTACTTC. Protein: CASSYSGTAGSEQYF.

The CDR3 bases are TGCGCCAGCAAGACCGGGACAGGGCACAACGAGCAGTACTTC. It is translated as CASKTGTGHNEQYF. The chain is built from TRBV23-1 and TRBJ2-7; 9 positions agree with TRBD1. TRBV23-1 falls under the ORF class, with uncertain function. The CDR3 covers 14 residues. The V and J ends lost 7 bases and 5 bases, in that order; junction bases with no gene match: 9.